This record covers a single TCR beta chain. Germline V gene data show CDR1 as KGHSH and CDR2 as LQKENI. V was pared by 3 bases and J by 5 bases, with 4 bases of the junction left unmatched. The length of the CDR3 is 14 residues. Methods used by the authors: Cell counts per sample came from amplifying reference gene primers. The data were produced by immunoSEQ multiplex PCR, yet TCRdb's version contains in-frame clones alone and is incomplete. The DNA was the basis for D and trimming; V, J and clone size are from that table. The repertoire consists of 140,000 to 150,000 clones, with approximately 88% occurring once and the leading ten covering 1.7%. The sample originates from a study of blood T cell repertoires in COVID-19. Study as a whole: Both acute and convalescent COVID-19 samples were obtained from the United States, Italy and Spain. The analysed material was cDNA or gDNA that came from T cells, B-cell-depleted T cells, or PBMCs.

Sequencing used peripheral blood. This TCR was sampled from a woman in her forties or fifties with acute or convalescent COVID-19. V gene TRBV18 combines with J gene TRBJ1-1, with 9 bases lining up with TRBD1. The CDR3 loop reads CASSPGTGRTEAFF. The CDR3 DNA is TGTGCCAGCTCACCCGGGACAGGGAGGACTGAAGCTTTCTTT.